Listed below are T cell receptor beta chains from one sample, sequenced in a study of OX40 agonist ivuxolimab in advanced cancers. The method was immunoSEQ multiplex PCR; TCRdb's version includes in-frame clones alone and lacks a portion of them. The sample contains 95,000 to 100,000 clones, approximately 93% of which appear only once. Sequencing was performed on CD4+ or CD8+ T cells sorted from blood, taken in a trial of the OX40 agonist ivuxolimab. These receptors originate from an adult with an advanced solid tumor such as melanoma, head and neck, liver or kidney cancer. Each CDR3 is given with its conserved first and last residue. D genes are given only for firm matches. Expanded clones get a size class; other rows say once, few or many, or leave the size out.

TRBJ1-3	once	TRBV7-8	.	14	TGTGCCAGCAGCTTATGGCAGGGTGAAAACACCATATATTTT	CASSLWQGENTIYF
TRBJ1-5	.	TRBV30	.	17	TGTGCCTGGAGTGTAGGGTGGCAGTCGGATAGCAATCAGCCCCAGCATTTT	CAWSVGWQSDSNQPQHF
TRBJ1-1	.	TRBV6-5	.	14	TGTGCCAGCAGTTACGAGGCTTCGAACACTGAAGCTTTCTTT	CASSYEASNTEAFF
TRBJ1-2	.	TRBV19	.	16	TGTGCCAGTAGTACGATTCAGGGACGCCCTAACTATGGCTACACCTTC	CASSTIQGRPNYGYTF
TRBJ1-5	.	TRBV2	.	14	TGTGCCAGCAGTGTTGAGGGAAGGGATCAGCCCCAGCATTTT	CASSVEGRDQPQHF
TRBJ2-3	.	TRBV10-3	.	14	TGTGCCATCAGTTCTCCCAAGCACACAGATACGCAGTATTTT	CAISSPKHTDTQYF
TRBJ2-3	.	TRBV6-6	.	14	TGTGCCAGCAGTTACTATACTAGCACAGATACGCAGTATTTT	CASSYYTSTDTQYF
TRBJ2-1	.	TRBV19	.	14	TGTGCCAGTAGTATAGTTTGGCGGGACAATGAGCAGTTCTTC	CASSIVWRDNEQFF
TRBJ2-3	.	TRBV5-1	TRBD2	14	TGCGCCAGCAGCCCGAGGACTAGCGACGATACGCAGTATTTT	CASSPRTSDDTQYF
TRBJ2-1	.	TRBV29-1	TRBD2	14	TGCAGCGTTGCACGAGCGGGGGGGCCGGATGAGCAGTTCTTC	CSVARAGGPDEQFF
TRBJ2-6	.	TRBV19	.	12	TGTGCCAGTAGTTATAGGGCCAACGTCCTGACTTTC	CASSYRANVLTF
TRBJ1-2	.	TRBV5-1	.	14	TGCGCCAGCAGCTTGGGGACACCTAACTATGGCTACACCTTC	CASSLGTPNYGYTF
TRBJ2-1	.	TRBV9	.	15	TGTGCCAGCAGCCCCCGGGCCGGGGGCGACAATGAGCAGTTCTTC	CASSPRAGGDNEQFF
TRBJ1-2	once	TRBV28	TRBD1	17	TGTGCCAGCAGTCATCCGGGACAGGGGGCGCTTCTCTATGGCTACACCTTC	CASSHPGQGALLYGYTF
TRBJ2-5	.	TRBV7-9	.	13	TGTGCCAGCAGCTTATGGGGACAAGAGACCCAGTACTTC	CASSLWGQETQYF
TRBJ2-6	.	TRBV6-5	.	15	TGTGCCAGCAGTTACTCGAGGTCTGGGGCCAACGTCCTGACTTTC	CASSYSRSGANVLTF
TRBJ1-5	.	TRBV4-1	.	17	TGCGCCAGCAGCCAAGAGGGTCAGCCGGCCGGCAATCAGCCCCAGCATTTT	CASSQEGQPAGNQPQHF
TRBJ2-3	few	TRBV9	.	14	TGTGCCAGCAGGGGGATAGCGAGCACAGATACGCAGTATTTT	CASRGIASTDTQYF
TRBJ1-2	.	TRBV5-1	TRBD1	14	TGCGCCAGCAGCTTGGGGACAGGGGACTATGGCTACACCTTC	CASSLGTGDYGYTF
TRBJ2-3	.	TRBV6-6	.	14	TGTGCCAGCAGTTACTCCTCGTCATGGTGGACGCAGTATTTT	CASSYSSSWWTQYF
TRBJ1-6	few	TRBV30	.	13	TGTGCCTGTTGGAGCTCCTATAATTCACCCCTCCACTTT	CACWSSYNSPLHF
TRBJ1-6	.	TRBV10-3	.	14	TGTGCCATCAGGGGATCCACCACGAATTCACCCCTCCACTTT	CAIRGSTTNSPLHF
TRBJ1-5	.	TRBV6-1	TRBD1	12	TGTGCCAGCCAGACAGGGGATCAGCCCCAGCATTTT	CASQTGDQPQHF
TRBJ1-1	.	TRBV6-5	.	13	TGTGCCAGCAGTTTGATATCGAACACTGAAGCTTTCTTT	CASSLISNTEAFF
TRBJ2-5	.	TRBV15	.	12	TGTGCCACCAGCAGAGATTGGGAGACCCAGTACTTC	CATSRDWETQYF
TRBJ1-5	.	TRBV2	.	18	TGTGCCAGCAGTGGGCTTCATGGGGACACCCTGAGGGGACAGCCCCAGCATTTT	CASSGLHGDTLRGQPQHF
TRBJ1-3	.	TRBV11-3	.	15	TGTGCCAGCAAAGGGGCCGGAGCAGACGGAAACACCATATATTTT	CASKGAGADGNTIYF
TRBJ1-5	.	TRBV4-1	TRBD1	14	TGCGCCAGCAGCCAAGAGACAGGGGATCAGCCCCAGCATTTT	CASSQETGDQPQHF
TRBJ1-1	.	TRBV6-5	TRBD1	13	TGTGCCAGCAGACCGGGACAGGGCGGTGAAGCTTTCTTT	CASRPGQGGEAFF
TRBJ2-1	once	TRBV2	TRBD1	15	TGTGCCAGCAGTCTGGACAGGGGCTCCTACAATGAGCAGTTCTTC	CASSLDRGSYNEQFF
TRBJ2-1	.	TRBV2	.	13	TGTGCCAGCAACCGCTTCACGGGGGACGAGCAGTTCTTC	CASNRFTGDEQFF
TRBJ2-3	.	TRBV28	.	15	TGTGCCAGCAGTTTTTCCGGGGCCTACACAGATACGCAGTATTTT	CASSFSGAYTDTQYF
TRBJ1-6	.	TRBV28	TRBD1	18	TGTGCCAGCAGCTTGCTCGGACAGGCCAGCTCCTATAATTCACCCCTCCACTTT	CASSLLGQASSYNSPLHF
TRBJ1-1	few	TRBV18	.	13	TGTGCCAGCTCGTCCGAGTTGAACACTGAAGCTTTCTTT	CASSSELNTEAFF
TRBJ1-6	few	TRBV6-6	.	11	TGTGCCAGCAAGGAGAATTCACCCCTCCACTTT	CASKENSPLHF
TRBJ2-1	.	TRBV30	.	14	TGTGCCTGGGGGGCCGCTTCCTCCTACAATGAGCAGTTCTTC	CAWGAASSYNEQFF
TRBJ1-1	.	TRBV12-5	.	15	TGTGCTAGTGGTTTAGTCCTCGGTAGGAACACTGAAGCTTTCTTT	CASGLVLGRNTEAFF
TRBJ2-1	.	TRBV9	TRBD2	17	TGTGCCAGCAGCGTTGGGACTAGCGGGGCCTCCTACAATGAGCAGTTCTTC	CASSVGTSGASYNEQFF
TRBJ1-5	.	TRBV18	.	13	TGTGCCAGCTCACCGGACGGGGATCAGCCCCAGCATTTT	CASSPDGDQPQHF
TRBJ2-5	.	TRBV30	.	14	TGTGCCTGGACCCTCCGGGACTTAGAAGAGACCCAGTACTTC	CAWTLRDLEETQYF
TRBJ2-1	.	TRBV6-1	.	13	TGTGCCAGCAGTGAAATGGCGGGACAAAAGCAGTTCTTC	CASSEMAGQKQFF
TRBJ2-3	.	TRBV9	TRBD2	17	TGTGCCAGCAGCTTCGGGACTAGCGGGAGAAAAACAGATACGCAGTATTTT	CASSFGTSGRKTDTQYF
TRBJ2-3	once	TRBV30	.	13	TGTGCCTGGAGTGTTGGTCCCACAGATACGCAGTATTTT	CAWSVGPTDTQYF
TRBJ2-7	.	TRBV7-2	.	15	TGTGCCAGCAGCCCCGCCCGGGTAAGCTCCTACGAGCAGTACTTC	CASSPARVSSYEQYF
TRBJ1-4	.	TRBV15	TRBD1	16	TGTGCCACCAGCACCAACAGGGGGGTAGGAAATGAAAAACTGTTTTTT	CATSTNRGVGNEKLFF
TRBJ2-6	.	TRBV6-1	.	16	TGTGCCAGCAGTGTATTTCACAGGGCTGGGGCCAACGTCCTGACTTTC	CASSVFHRAGANVLTF
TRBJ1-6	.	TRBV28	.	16	TGTGCCAGCCGAGCGGGGGGGATCTCCTATAATTCACCCCTCCACTTT	CASRAGGISYNSPLHF
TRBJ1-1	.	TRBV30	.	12	TGTGCCTGGGGTGCAGTGGGCACTGAAGCTTTCTTT	CAWGAVGTEAFF